This T cell receptor beta chain is from a study of OX40 agonist ivuxolimab in advanced cancers. The study in broad terms: Ivuxolimab was an agonistic, fully human IgG2 monoclonal antibody directed against OX40 (CD134), a costimulatory receptor. Intravenous ivuxolimab was administered to patients every 2 weeks at six dose levels: 0.01, 0.1, 0.3, 1.5, 3 and 10 mg/kg. Among the roughly 50 dose-escalation patients, around 20 had hepatocellular carcinoma, roughly 15 melanoma, 9 renal cell carcinoma and 9 head and neck cancer. In the dose-escalation cohort, 82.7% of patients were male, and the mean age was approximately 60 years, with a range of 23 to 79. Prior anti-PD-1, anti-PD-L1 or anti-CTLA-4 therapy was permitted, and checkpoint inhibitors had been received by roughly 42% of dose-escalation patients. Partial responses were achieved by three dose-escalation patients, of whom one had hepatocellular carcinoma and two had cutaneous melanoma. Peripheral TCRbeta sequencing was intended to test whether TCR sequence diversity was altered and clonal T-cell expansion was caused by ivuxolimab. The paper describes the monotherapy dose-escalation part (N ≈ 52 patients) of the phase I trial of ivuxolimab.

To sequence the TCRbeta CDR3 region, genomic DNA was isolated from the sorted cells. TCRbeta CDR3 regions were sequenced using the immunoSEQ Assay. TCRdb mirrors the immuneACCESS table, restricted to in-frame sequences. Some clones are absent from its copies; in checked studies, under half trace to an unresolved V gene, and the reason for the others is unknown. This sample comprises tens of thousands of clones, about 89% of them detected only once. 1.5% to 2% of the sample comes from the top ten. About this clone: Its recognized antigen is unknown. No much larger clone is present one base from it, and per-base qualities are unavailable.

From the germline V gene, CDR1 is MNHEY and CDR2 is SVGAGI. The CDR3 runs 12 residues from the cysteine to the phenylalanine. Of the read, only the CDR3 DNA is kept; its 36 bases are in frame from base 1. The germline ends are 9 bases apart after V is trimmed by 8 bases and J by 4 bases. Patients with a history of autoimmune disease or receiving systemic immunosuppression were excluded from the trial. Peripheral blood for TCR sequencing was collected from all dose cohorts at baseline, on cycle 4 day 1, and on cycle 7 day 1. The samples were taken from a phase I, first-in-human, multicenter, open-label dose-escalation trial of ivuxolimab. Adults with locally advanced or metastatic melanoma, renal cell, hepatocellular, or head and neck squamous cell carcinoma were enrolled in the trial. Before TCR sequencing, CD4+ and CD8+ T cells were separately sorted from peripheral blood. Paper-wide results and their limitations: At doses from 0.1 to 3.0 mg/kg, clonal expansion was seen in both CD4+ and CD8+ blood T cells between baseline and week 6. Which antigens the clonally expanded peripheral T cells were specific for was not determined. After ivuxolimab, CD8+ T cells had more expanded clones than CD4+ T cells on average. In the 0.1-3.0 mg/kg groups, partial responders had among the lowest normalized peripheral clonal expansion, particularly in CD8+ T cells. Low levels of normalized T-cell clonal expansion were also seen in some patients who did not respond.

The sample here was CD4+ or CD8+ T cells sorted from blood, taken in a trial of the OX40 agonist ivuxolimab. The TCR sequence derives from an adult with an advanced solid tumor such as melanoma, head and neck, liver or kidney cancer. Here the chain combines TRBV6-5 and TRBJ1-3, with the D segment identity uncertain. At the DNA level, the sequence is TGTGCCAGCCGTAATCCGGGAAACACCATATATTTT. This is translated as CASRNPGNTIYF.